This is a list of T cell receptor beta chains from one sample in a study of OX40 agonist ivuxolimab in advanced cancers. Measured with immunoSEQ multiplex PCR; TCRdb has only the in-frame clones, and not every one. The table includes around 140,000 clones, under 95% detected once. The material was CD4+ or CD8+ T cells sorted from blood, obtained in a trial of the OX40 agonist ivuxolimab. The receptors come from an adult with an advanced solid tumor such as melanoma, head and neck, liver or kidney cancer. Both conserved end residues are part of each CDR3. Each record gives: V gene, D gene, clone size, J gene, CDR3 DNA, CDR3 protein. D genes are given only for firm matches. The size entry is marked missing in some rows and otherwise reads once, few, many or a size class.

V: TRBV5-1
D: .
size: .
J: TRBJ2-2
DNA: TGCGCCAGCAGCCTAGGGTCGCGGAGGACAGCTAACACCGGGGAGCTGTTTTTT
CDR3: CASSLGSRRTANTGELFF

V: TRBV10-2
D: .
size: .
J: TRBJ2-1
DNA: TGCGCCAGCAGGTCGAATCCCCCCCGTGACAATGAGCAGTTCTTC
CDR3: CASRSNPPRDNEQFF

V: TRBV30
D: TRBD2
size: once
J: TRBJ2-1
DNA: TGTGCCTGGAGTACCCTAGCGGGGAGCAATGAGCAGTTCTTC
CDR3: CAWSTLAGSNEQFF

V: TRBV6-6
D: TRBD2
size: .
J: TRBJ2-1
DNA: TGTGCCAGCAGGCTGTGGACTAGCGGTTCTTTAGATGAGCAGTTCTTC
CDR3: CASRLWTSGSLDEQFF

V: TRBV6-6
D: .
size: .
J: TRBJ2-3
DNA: TGTGCCAGCATCCGGCGGATTGCCCAGCCTGATACGCAGTATTTT
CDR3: CASIRRIAQPDTQYF

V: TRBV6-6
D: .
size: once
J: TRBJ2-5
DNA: TGTGCCAGCACCGTGGATCCACAAGAGACCCAGTACTTC
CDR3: CASTVDPQETQYF

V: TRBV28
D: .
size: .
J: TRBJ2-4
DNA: TGTGCCAGCAGTTCCCCGATCCTGGGGAACATTCAGTACTTC
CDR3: CASSSPILGNIQYF

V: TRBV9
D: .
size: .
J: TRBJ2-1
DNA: TGTGCCAGCTCCCTGATCGGATACAATGAGCAGTTCTTC
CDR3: CASSLIGYNEQFF

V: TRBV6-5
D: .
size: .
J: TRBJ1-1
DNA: TGTGCCAGCAGTTACTCGAGCGTATGGGACACTGAAGCTTTCTTT
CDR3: CASSYSSVWDTEAFF

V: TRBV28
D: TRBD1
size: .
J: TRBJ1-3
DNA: TGTGCCAGCAGTTCTAGAGGGGACAGGGGGCGAAGAAACACCATATATTTT
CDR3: CASSSRGDRGRRNTIYF

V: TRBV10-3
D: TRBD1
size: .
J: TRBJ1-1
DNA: TGTGCCATCAGAGAGGGACAGCCTAGTTCGGCTTTCTTT
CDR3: CAIREGQPSSAFF

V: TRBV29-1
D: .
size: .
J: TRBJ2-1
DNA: TGCAGCGTCCTGACAGGTTTGGGTGAGCAGTTCTTC
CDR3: CSVLTGLGEQFF

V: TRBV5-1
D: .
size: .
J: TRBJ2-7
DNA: TGCGCCAGCAGCTACCTGGAAGGCTCGCGGATACCTTACGAGCAGTACTTC
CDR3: CASSYLEGSRIPYEQYF

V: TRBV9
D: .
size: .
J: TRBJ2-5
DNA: TGTGCCAGCAGCGTGGGCCCGGGGGAGACCCAGTACTTC
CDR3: CASSVGPGETQYF

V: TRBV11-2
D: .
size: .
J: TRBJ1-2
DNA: TGTGCCAGCAGCTTAGTCAGGGGACGGGGGAACTATGGCTACACCTTC
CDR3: CASSLVRGRGNYGYTF

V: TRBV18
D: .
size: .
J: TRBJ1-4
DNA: TGTGCCAGCTCACCACTCGGAGGGGACCGTAATGAAAAACTGTTTTTT
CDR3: CASSPLGGDRNEKLFF

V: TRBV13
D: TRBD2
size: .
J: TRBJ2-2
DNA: TGTGCCAGCAGCTTACAGGCCGCCCTGGTCCCGAGCGGGGGGGCCGACACCGGGGAGCTGTTTTTT
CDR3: CASSLQAALVPSGGADTGELFF